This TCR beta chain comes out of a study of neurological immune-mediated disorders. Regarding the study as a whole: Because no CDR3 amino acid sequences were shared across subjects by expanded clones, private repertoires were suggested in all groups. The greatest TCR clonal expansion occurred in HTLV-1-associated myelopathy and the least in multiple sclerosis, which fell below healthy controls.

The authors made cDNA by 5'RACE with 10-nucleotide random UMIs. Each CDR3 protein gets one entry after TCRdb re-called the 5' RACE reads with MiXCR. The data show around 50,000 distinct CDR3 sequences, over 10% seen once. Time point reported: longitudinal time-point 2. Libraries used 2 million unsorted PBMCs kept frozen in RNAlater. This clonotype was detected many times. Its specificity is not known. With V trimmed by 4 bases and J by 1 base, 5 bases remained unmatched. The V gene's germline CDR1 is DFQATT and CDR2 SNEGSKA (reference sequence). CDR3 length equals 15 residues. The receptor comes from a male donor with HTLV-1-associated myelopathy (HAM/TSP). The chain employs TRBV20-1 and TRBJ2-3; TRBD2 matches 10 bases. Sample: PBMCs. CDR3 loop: CSATPTSGGTDTQYF. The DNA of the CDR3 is TGCAGTGCTACACCAACTAGCGGGGGCACAGATACGCAGTATTTT.